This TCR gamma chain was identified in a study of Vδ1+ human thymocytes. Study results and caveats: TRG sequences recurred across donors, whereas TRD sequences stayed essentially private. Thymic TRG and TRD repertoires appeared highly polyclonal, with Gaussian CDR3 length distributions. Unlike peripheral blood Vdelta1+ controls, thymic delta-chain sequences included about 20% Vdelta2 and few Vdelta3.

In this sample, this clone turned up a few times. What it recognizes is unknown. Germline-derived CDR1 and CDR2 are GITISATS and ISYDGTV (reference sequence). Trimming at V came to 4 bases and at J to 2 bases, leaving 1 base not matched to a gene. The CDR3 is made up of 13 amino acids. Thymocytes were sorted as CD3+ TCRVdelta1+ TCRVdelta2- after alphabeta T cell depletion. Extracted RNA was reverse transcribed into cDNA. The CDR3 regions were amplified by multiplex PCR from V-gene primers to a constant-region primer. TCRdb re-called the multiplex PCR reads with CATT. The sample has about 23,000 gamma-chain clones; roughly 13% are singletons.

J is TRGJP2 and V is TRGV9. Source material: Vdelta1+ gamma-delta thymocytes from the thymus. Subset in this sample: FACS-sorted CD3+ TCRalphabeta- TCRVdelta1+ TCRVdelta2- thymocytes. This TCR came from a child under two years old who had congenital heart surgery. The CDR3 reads CALWESSDWIKTF. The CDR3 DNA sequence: TGTGCCTTGTGGGAAAGTAGTGATTGGATCAAGACGTTT.